This T cell receptor beta chain is drawn from a study of cytomegalovirus exposure and HLA in healthy donors (dated by TCRdb to about 2017). In the study overall: According to an earlier analysis of 587 of the donors, 200 million or so T cells yielded roughly 100 million unique TCR beta sequences and 276 Gb of sequence data. The study profiled the T cell repertoires of under 700 subjects by immunosequencing and related them to cytomegalovirus serostatus. Among 300 to 500 genotyped donors of the cohort, an average of approximately 200,000 unique TCR beta nucleotide sequences was sequenced per donor, of which roughly 17% were non-productive. Of the 300 to 500 genotyped donors, 81% were placed in the genetic ancestry cluster associated with self-reported Caucasian donors. All discovery cohort repertoires had been generated using a single sequencing platform. Typing coverage differed by locus: A, B, C, DRB1 and DQB1 were typed in roughly 629-640 donors, DQA1 in about 560, DPA1 in around 600, and DPB1 in approximately 450. The aim of the study was to test whether cataloging public T cell receptors could identify signatures of past pathogen exposure. A later genetic analysis used genome-wide SNP genotypes for about 65% of the 666 donors, treating that subset as a discovery cohort. An earlier analysis of 587 of the donors used high-throughput TCR beta sequencing to judge whether each TCR beta V gene segment behaved as functional or pseudogenic. An early release covering 550 to 700 HLA-typed donors comprised about 310 gigabases of sequencing data and some 79 million unique TCR sequences. To predict cytomegalovirus infection status, the study brought together high-throughput TCR immunosequencing, statistical association of individual TCRs with disease status, and machine learning. Along with the roughly 610-subject first cohort, a separate validation cohort of over 90 different subjects was used. Donor age, sex, ethnicity and CMV serostatus were collected together with the repertoire data. Because of strong linkage in the cohort, roughly five DR-DQ haplotypes were treated as single units for association and clustering. Rather than drawing on any new phenotypic data, the later analysis identified candidate immune exposures from TCR beta sequences and the way those sequences occurred across donors. Both class I and class II loci were covered by HLA typing, at four-digit resolution. A later analysis re-analyzed previously published TCR beta repertoires from 666 donors and added high-resolution HLA genotyping to study TCR occurrence patterns.

On this clone: The clone's antigen remains unknown. It has no much larger one-base neighbor in the sample; base qualities were not kept.

What the work shows at the level of the full study, not this receptor alone: Three of the identified cytomegalovirus-associated TCR beta chains were confirmed in vitro to be specific for cytomegalovirus antigens. Presence/absence analyses assumed roughly uniform sequencing depth across donors, an assumption that may not hold. A later analysis found that TCR association rates varied across HLA loci, with DRB1 alleles showing the most associated TCRs and HLA-C alleles the fewest. In a later analysis, HLA-associated TCR beta chains showed more clonal expansion and lower generation probabilities than non-associated chains that were equally common. A cluster of highly shared sequence variants was judged likely to be a technical artifact of the sequencing pipeline. This cohort had only TCR beta chains sequenced, and the lack of alpha or paired-chain data limited which features could be detected. V-gene and J-gene trimming of TCR beta chains was associated with a missense DCLRE1C variant in a later genetic analysis, and the association was replicated in an independent cohort. Because counts were too low, seventeen rarely observed V segments, including chromosome 9 orphons, were excluded from the earlier analysis of 587 of the donors. Several of the top co-occurrence clusters appeared to be linked to parvovirus B19, influenza, CMV and Epstein-Barr virus, according to a later analysis. Linkage disequilibrium might explain the correlated functional status among segregating V segments, but an unknown experimental factor could not be ruled out. According to a later analysis, most CMV-associated TCR beta chains appeared to be HLA-restricted, and the HLA associations seemed to be driven largely by CMV exposure. The only immune exposure information available for the cohort was CMV serostatus. It was suggested by the authors that the approach could potentially be generalized to other disease states and immunological phenotypes. Because HLA typing was unavailable for some donors at each locus, only the typed subset was used in association tests. A later analysis associated about 17,000 TCR beta sequences with specific HLA alleles at a false discovery rate of 0.05. The study listed 164 TCR beta chains as associated with cytomegalovirus. Cytomegalovirus status was reported to be diagnosed by the classifier with high specificity and sensitivity in both the original and validation cohorts. An earlier analysis of around 600 of the donors showed that most TCR beta V segments appeared in productive rearrangements either about 87% or about 30% of the time, which broadly matched IMGT annotations. Most TCR sequences were observed very rarely across donors, whereas some public TCRs were present in many individuals. A further reported finding was that TCR beta sequences accurately predicted the HLA-A and HLA-B alleles for most subjects in the first cohort. Strong co-occurrence of HLA alleles, especially DR and DQ, made assigning TCR associations to individual alleles difficult. Compared with the approximately 600-donor mean, donors in an Asian-associated ancestry cluster had fewer N-insertions in productive TCRs, according to a later genetic analysis. Some IMGT-functional V segments, including TRBV6-2 and TRBV6-3, could not be distinguished by the 87-base-pair reads and were therefore excluded.

The method behind the library was the immunoSEQ multiplex PCR assay. The multiplex PCR relied on a mix of 60 forward primers for TCR Vbeta segments and 13 reverse primers for TCR Jbeta segments. The CDR3 region of rearranged TCR beta genes was amplified from genomic DNA by a multiplex PCR assay. Amplified TCR beta libraries were sequenced as 87-base-pair reads on the Illumina HiSeq System. As for how the authors treated the data: In a later analysis, tens of millions of unique TCR beta chains were counted across the approximately 670 repertoires, and approximately 11 million of these chains were shared by at least two donors. To remove PCR and sequencing errors, raw reads were error-corrected and collapsed into unique sequences using a nearest-neighbor algorithm that merged closely related sequences. To assign V, D and J gene segments, CDR3 sequences were aligned to IMGT reference sequences. Each retained sequence needed at least a six-nucleotide match to both a V gene segment and a J gene segment. A rearrangement counted as productive if the CDR3 had no stop codons and remained in frame with V and J, and every other rearrangement counted as non-productive. Following IMGT convention, CDR3 was defined as the stretch from the second conserved V-encoded cysteine up to the conserved J-encoded phenylalanine. The earlier analysis of some 540 of the donors excluded any sequence lacking an unambiguous match to a single V gene segment. An earlier analysis of a few hundred of the donors called V segments functional above 56.7% productive rearrangements and segregating when the between-donor standard deviation exceeded 5%. To diagnose cytomegalovirus status from the catalog of TCR beta chain sequences, a statistical classification framework was built. In a later analysis, V and J genes were assigned by comparing TCR nucleotide sequences against IMGT/GENE-DB human TR gene sequences. A later analysis assigned CDR3 sequences and most-parsimonious VDJ recombination scenarios with the TCRdist pipeline. In a later analysis, every TCR beta chain was defined by the combination of its CDR3 amino acid sequence and its V-gene family, and reads without a unique V-gene family were dropped. As a way to deal with suspected cross-contamination and a sequencing artifact, a later analysis dropped hundreds of nucleotide sequences that were highly shared and had low generation probability. In a later analysis, a clonal expansion index was calculated for each public chain from normalized within-repertoire ranks of inferred template counts. A later analysis computed generation probabilities with a VDJ recombination model fitted to out-of-frame rearrangements, and checked the results against IGoR. A later analysis scored TCR-TCR, TCR-HLA and TCR-CMV co-occurrence with hypergeometric tests, applying a repertoire-size bias correction to TCR pairs. To estimate false discovery rates, a later analysis permuted the HLA or CMV assignments 20 times. In a later analysis, co-occurring TCRs were grouped using DBSCAN, and TCRdist sequence similarity was added for clustering within HLA-allele-positive subsets. Repertoires with fewer than 30,000 or more than 120,000 public chains were left out of co-occurrence clustering, as were about 5 repertoires with anomalous nucleotide sharing. TCRdb re-hosts the immuneACCESS table, in-frame sequences only. Its copies lack some clones; in the studies checked, an unresolved V gene accounts for under half of them, and the cause for the rest is not known. The V and J calls and clone size were taken over from that table, and D and trimming were inferred from the DNA. Here the sample has some 130,000 clones; roughly three quarters occur a single time. The ten most abundant clones make up about 2.9% of the sample.

The cohort was made up of approximately 670 healthy bone marrow donors. At the time of sampling, all cohort members were nominally healthy, though unrecorded immune exposures were likely present. The donor was CMV seronegative and belonged to the group of 350 to 400 seronegative cohort members. Each donor provided a peripheral blood sample, and peripheral blood mononuclear cells were used for TCR beta sequencing. The Qiagen DNeasy Blood Extraction Kit was used to extract genomic DNA from the blood cell samples. CDR1 and CDR2 are drawn from the germline V gene: MGHRA, YSYEKL. From V the trimming removes 1 base and from J it removes 5 bases, while the gene matches leave 16 bases of the junction unaccounted for. The CDR3, from cysteine to phenylalanine, totals 19 residues. This entry keeps only the CDR3 DNA: 57 bases, framed from base 1.

The sequenced sample consisted of PBMCs. This clonotype was sampled from a man in his forties in good health and CMV-seronegative. The V and J segments used are TRBV4-1 and TRBJ1-3; TRBD1 lines up with 8 middle nucleotides. The encoded CDR3 is CASSQGKGTGLLSRNTIYF. The DNA is TGCGCCAGCAGCCAAGGCAAAGGGACAGGCCTGCTCTCCAGAAACACCATATATTTT.